A selection of T cell receptor beta chains follows, all from one sample in a study of cytomegalovirus exposure and HLA in healthy donors. Method: immunoSEQ multiplex PCR; TCRdb's copy keeps in-frame clones and lacks some. The data contain 100,000 or so clones, roughly 80% of them singletons. Specimen: PBMCs. The receptors were sampled from a human donor in good health. CDR3s include the opening cysteine and the closing phenylalanine or tryptophan. The D gene is left open where the match is weak. Clone size is stated in some rows and not others, as once, few, many or a class when expanded.

D	V	J	size	DNA	CDR3
.	TRBV7-6	TRBJ1-1	.	TGTGCCAGCAGCTTAGCGAGTCTCTGGGGGGACGGAGGTCGGGCCGAAGCTTTCTTT	CASSLASLWGDGGRAEAFF
TRBD2	TRBV30	TRBJ2-3	.	TGTGCCTGGTCCCCACCGGGACTAGCCAGGGAAACGCAGTATTTT	CAWSPPGLARETQYF
.	TRBV7-8	TRBJ1-5	.	TGTGCCAGCAGCTTAGTAGGCCTTAGCAGTCAGCCCCAGCATTTT	CASSLVGLSSQPQHF
.	TRBV9	TRBJ2-3	few	TGTGCCAGCAGCCCCCTAAAGGCAGGGGGGTTCTTTGATACGCAGTATTTT	CASSPLKAGGFFDTQYF
TRBD2	TRBV6-1	TRBJ2-1	.	TGTGCCAGCAGTGGACTAGCGGGAGCCAGCGTTGAGCAGTTCTTC	CASSGLAGASVEQFF
TRBD2	TRBV7-9	TRBJ2-7	.	TGTGCCAGCAGTTTGGGCGGGGGGCTCTCCTACGAGCAGTACTTC	CASSLGGGLSYEQYF
.	TRBV7-8	TRBJ2-2	.	TGTGCCAGCAGCTCCAGGACCGGGGAGCTGTTTTTT	CASSSRTGELFF
.	TRBV4-1	TRBJ1-1	few	TGCGCCAGCAGCTCCCCCACCGGGGGCACTGAAGCTTTCTTT	CASSSPTGGTEAFF
.	TRBV11-2	TRBJ1-6	.	TGTGCCAGCAGCTTAGGGCAGGTGTCCTATAATTCACCCCTCCACTTT	CASSLGQVSYNSPLHF
.	TRBV6-1	TRBJ2-2	.	TGTGCCAGCAGTGCCTACCCCTCGACTGCGGACACCGGGGAGCTGTTTTTT	CASSAYPSTADTGELFF
TRBD2	TRBV5-6	TRBJ2-3	.	TGTGCCAGCAGCTTGTACGGCTTCGGGGGGGATACGCAGTATTTT	CASSLYGFGGDTQYF
.	TRBV7-2	TRBJ1-2	.	TGTGCCAGCAGCCCGAGCCCTTTACAGGCTAACTATGGCTACACCTTC	CASSPSPLQANYGYTF